Only a few counts were recorded for the clone carrying this T cell receptor beta chain. Its specificity is unknown. V dropped 5 bases and J dropped 7; count of bases not matched to a gene: 5. The germline CDR1 and CDR2 sequences are SGHTA and FQGTGA. The CDR3 has 14 residues. The sample is drawn from a study of vaccination and CD4 T cells after COVID-19. Study details: In culture, cells were exposed to overlapping spike peptides from SARS-CoV-2, HCoV-NL63, HCoV-OC43 and HCoV-229E.

The Oncomine TCR Beta short-read assay was what sequenced the DNA obtained from cultured CD4+ T cells. From CD4+ T cells that had been cultured, genomic DNA was extracted. One entry per CDR3 protein results from TCRdb running MiXCR on the PCR reads. The table includes thousands of distinct CDR3 sequences, 28% detected once. Treatment of the sample: roughly nine-day PBMC culture with coronavirus spike peptide pools or control peptides (ViraFEST assay). One should note that the unexposed donor's CD4+ T cells were collected before the COVID-19 pandemic (2011-2018). The TCR comes from a human donor in good health. The V and J genes are TRBV7-3 and TRBJ2-1, with 10 bases lining up with TRBD2. The sample was CD4+ T cells from blood, cultured in vitro. This CDR3 is CASSRGTSVNEQFF. DNA of the CDR3: TGTGCCAGCAGCCGGGGGACTAGCGTTAATGAGCAGTTCTTC.